The rows below give T cell receptor beta chains drawn from one sample of a study of T-cell memory formation after mild COVID-19. TCRdb re-called the 5' RACE reads through MiXCR, storing one row per CDR3 protein. The table includes 350,000 to 500,000 distinct CDR3 sequences, about 20% detected once. The sequencing input was PBMCs or a T cell subset sorted from them (not recorded which). These receptors were collected from a man aged 18-30 years who had mild COVID-19 (a few samples of this study predate the infection). Cell type and time point are not known. The CDR3 runs from the conserved cysteine through the conserved F or W. A D gene is named only where the DNA matches it firmly. The size of a clone is reported for some rows only, either as once, few or many, or as a class for expanded clones.

CDR3nt,CDR3aa,j_gene,d_gene,abundance,v_gene
TGTGCCAGCAGCACACTAGCCCCTGGGGCCAACGTCCTGACTTTC,CASSTLAPGANVLTF,TRBJ2-6,-,few,TRBV5-4
TGTGCCAGCAGCTCCGGGGTGCGCGGGGGGGCCAGTGAGCAGTTCTTC,CASSSGVRGGASEQFF,TRBJ2-1,TRBD2,-,TRBV11-1
TGTGCCAGCAGCGGATGGACAGGGTCGACAGATACGCAGTATTTT,CASSGWTGSTDTQYF,TRBJ2-3,TRBD1,-,TRBV5-6
TGTGCCAGCAGTTACTCTGGGACCCTCGCCTACGAGCAGTACTTC,CASSYSGTLAYEQYF,TRBJ2-7,-,few,TRBV6-5
TGTGCCAGCAGCTGGCAGGGCGAGGATTCACCCCTCCACTTT,CASSWQGEDSPLHF,TRBJ1-6,-,few,TRBV7-9
TGTGCCAGCAGTTATGTGGGCTCGAACACCGGGGAGCTGTTTTTT,CASSYVGSNTGELFF,TRBJ2-2,-,-,TRBV12-3/TRBV12-4
TGTGCCAGCACCTGGGGCAGGGGAGCTTCTAACTATGGCTACACCTTC,CASTWGRGASNYGYTF,TRBJ1-2,-,-,TRBV12-3/TRBV12-4
TGTGCCAGCAGTTACAGGGAGGGTGAGCAGTACTTC,CASSYREGEQYF,TRBJ2-7,-,-,TRBV27
TGTGCCAGCAGCCAGTCAATGGGACAGCCCCCGGAGACCCAGTACTTC,CASSQSMGQPPETQYF,TRBJ2-5,TRBD1,many,TRBV7-2
TGTGCCGGCGGACAGGGCGCCTACGAGCAGTACTTC,CAGGQGAYEQYF,TRBJ2-7,TRBD1,few,TRBV11-2
TGTGCCAGCAGTGAACGGCTTTACAGCTCCTACAATGAGCAGTTCTTC,CASSERLYSSYNEQFF,TRBJ2-1,-,few,TRBV2
TGTGCCAGCAGCGTAGACAGTTACTCTGGAAACACCATATATTTT,CASSVDSYSGNTIYF,TRBJ1-3,-,-,TRBV9
TGTGCCAGCAGCTCGCCCAGGGAAAGGGACACAGATACGCAGTATTTT,CASSSPRERDTDTQYF,TRBJ2-3,-,once,TRBV5-4
TGTGCCACCAGTGATTGGGGGGCCGAGTACGGGGAGCTGTTTTTT,CATSDWGAEYGELFF,TRBJ2-2,-,-,TRBV24-1
TGCAGCGTTGAAGATGGGGCCGGCTACACCTTC,CSVEDGAGYTF,TRBJ1-2,-,-,TRBV29-1
TGTGCCACCAGCAGAGGGTCTGTCCGAACTAATGAAAAACTGTTTTTT,CATSRGSVRTNEKLFF,TRBJ1-4,-,few,TRBV15
TGTGCCAGTAGTACACTCACAGGGGCGGGAGATACGCAGTATTTT,CASSTLTGAGDTQYF,TRBJ2-3,TRBD1,once,TRBV19
TGCGCCAGCAGCTTGAAGGGACAGGTTAACTATGGCTACACCTTC,CASSLKGQVNYGYTF,TRBJ1-2,TRBD1,-,TRBV5-1
TGTGCCAGCAGTGGGACAGGAGAACAAGAGACCCAGTACTTC,CASSGTGEQETQYF,TRBJ2-5,TRBD1,many,TRBV12-3/TRBV12-4
TGTGCCAGCAGCCTCGAGTCCGGGACAGGGACCGAGCAGTACTTC,CASSLESGTGTEQYF,TRBJ2-7,TRBD1,few,TRBV7-2
TGCGCCAGCAGCCAAGATTGGGAGCTGTTTTTT,CASSQDWELFF,TRBJ2-2,-,-,TRBV4-1
TGCAGTGCTAGCAAGAGATATCAGCCCCAGCATTTT,CSASKRYQPQHF,TRBJ1-5,-,-,TRBV20-1
TGCGCCAGCAGTCTCCAGGAGGAGACCCAGTACTTC,CASSLQEETQYF,TRBJ2-5,-,-,TRBV5-1
TGTGCCAGCAGTTTATCCCCAGGGGGCGCCTGGACTGAAGCTTTCTTT,CASSLSPGGAWTEAFF,TRBJ1-1,TRBD1,-,TRBV28
TGTGCCAGCAGCTTAGGGGTCCGTACGCAGTATTTT,CASSLGVRTQYF,TRBJ2-3,-,few,TRBV5-6
TGTGCCAGCAGTTTTCAAGGAGGTGGGGGCAATCAGCCCCAGCATTTT,CASSFQGGGGNQPQHF,TRBJ1-5,-,-,TRBV28
TGTGCCAGCAGACCGAGACAGGGTTCGTGGGAGACCCAGTACTTC,CASRPRQGSWETQYF,TRBJ2-5,TRBD1,-,TRBV6-2/TRBV6-3
TGTGCCAGCAGTGAATGGAAGGGCTACGAGCAGTACTTC,CASSEWKGYEQYF,TRBJ2-7,-,few,TRBV25-1
TGTGCCAGCAGTTTTGTGGAGGGGCTATCTGGGGCCAACGTCCTGACTTTC,CASSFVEGLSGANVLTF,TRBJ2-6,-,-,TRBV28
TGTGCCCTTTGGACTAGCGGCACAGATACGCAGTATTTT,CALWTSGTDTQYF,TRBJ2-3,TRBD2,-,TRBV2
TGCAGTGTCAACAGAGATTACGAGCAGTACTTC,CSVNRDYEQYF,TRBJ2-7,-,few,TRBV20-1
TGCAGTGCTCTCCCCGTAGCGGGGGGCAGCACAGATACGCAGTATTTT,CSALPVAGGSTDTQYF,TRBJ2-3,TRBD2,few,TRBV20-1
TGCAGCGTTGTCGGAACTAACTATGGCTACACCTTC,CSVVGTNYGYTF,TRBJ1-2,-,few,TRBV29-1
TGCAGCGTTGTCCCCACGGGGGAAGGAGAGACCCAGTACTTC,CSVVPTGEGETQYF,TRBJ2-5,-,-,TRBV29-1
TGCGCCAGCAGCCATAAGACAGGGGGAGGGAATGAGCAGTTCTTC,CASSHKTGGGNEQFF,TRBJ2-1,TRBD1,few,TRBV4-1
TGTGCCAGCAGCTTAGCCGGGACGGCTCCTGGCTACACCTTC,CASSLAGTAPGYTF,TRBJ1-2,-,-,TRBV7-9
TGTGCCAGCAGCCTGGGACTAGCGGGGGGCGGAGATACGCAGTATTTT,CASSLGLAGGGDTQYF,TRBJ2-3,TRBD2,few,TRBV7-2
TGCAGCGTTGTTTCGCGCACTGAAGCTTTCTTT,CSVVSRTEAFF,TRBJ1-1,-,few,TRBV29-1
TGTGCCAGCAGCTCAGGACCAAACACCGGGGAGCTGTTTTTT,CASSSGPNTGELFF,TRBJ2-2,-,many,TRBV7-6
TGTGCCAGCAGCTTGGACGGCCAGCTACAGACCCAGTACTTC,CASSLDGQLQTQYF,TRBJ2-5,-,many,TRBV5-6
TGCGCCAGCAGCTCGCGGACGGACTCCTATAATTCACCCCTCCACTTT,CASSSRTDSYNSPLHF,TRBJ1-6,-,few,TRBV5-1
TGTGCCAGCAGATCCGGGGGCGTTTCCTACGAGCAGTACTTC,CASRSGGVSYEQYF,TRBJ2-7,-,few,TRBV6-5
TGTGCCAGCAGCTTAAGGGGTCTGGGGACAGGGGGCGCCCGGGGCTATGGCTACACCTTC,CASSLRGLGTGGARGYGYTF,TRBJ1-2,TRBD1,-,TRBV7-9
TGTGCCAGCACGTCCTGGGCTGGCACCGGGGAGCTGTTTTTT,CASTSWAGTGELFF,TRBJ2-2,-,few,TRBV6-5
TGTGCCACCAGCAGACGCACCTCCGGCCATGAGCAGTTCTTC,CATSRRTSGHEQFF,TRBJ2-1,-,few,TRBV15
TGTGCCAGCAGCGTATCCGGGGCGGCGGGTGGCTACACCTTC,CASSVSGAAGGYTF,TRBJ1-2,-,-,TRBV9
TGTGCCAGCAGCACAACGCCGGACACTGAAGCTTTCTTT,CASSTTPDTEAFF,TRBJ1-1,-,-,TRBV9
TGTGCCAGCAGTTTCAACTACATGAACACTGAAGCTTTCTTT,CASSFNYMNTEAFF,TRBJ1-1,-,-,TRBV11-3